This T cell receptor beta chain was recorded in a study of OX40 agonist ivuxolimab in advanced cancers. The CDR3 covers 13 residues. From germline, CDR1 is SGHRS and CDR2 YFSETQ. With 0 bases removed from V and 2 bases from J, the gap between germline ends came to 6 bases. Measured with immunoSEQ multiplex PCR; TCRdb has only the in-frame clones, and not every one. The sample shows around 93,000 clones, around nine tenths of them seen only once. Sequenced here: CD4+ or CD8+ T cells sorted from blood, sampled in a trial of the OX40 agonist ivuxolimab. The source is an adult with an advanced solid tumor such as melanoma, head and neck, liver or kidney cancer. The V call is TRBV5-1, the J call TRBJ2-7; D call uncertain. The CDR3 loop is CASSLEQAYEQYF. Written as DNA, the CDR3 is TGCGCCAGCAGCTTGGAGCAGGCCTACGAGCAGTACTTC.